This TCR beta chain was profiled in a study of tumor-infiltrating T cells and Merkel cell polyomavirus (TCRdb year 2017). Describing the broader study: CD8+ T cells specific for the Merkel cell polyomavirus KLL epitope were examined in Merkel cell carcinoma patients. Disease stage at presentation varied among the patients, and patient follow-up lasted a median of approximately 2.5 years, ranging from 1.1 to 6.0 years. The therapies patients received were varied and non-standardized, including chemotherapy, radiation and immunotherapies. In some 15 samples, KLL-tetramer-sorted cells taken from blood or tumor-infiltrating lymphocytes underwent TRB sequencing, as did some twelve matched whole-tumor samples. Most of the whole-tumor samples were approximately 24-micron curls sectioned from formalin-fixed, paraffin-embedded tissue blocks. Of all the tumor samples in the study, one was a frozen nodal tumor digest and another was a flash-frozen core biopsy of a metastasis. Results the study describes overall, beyond this receptor: KLL-specific TRB repertoires were found to be diverse and largely private, with only one public clonotype, shared by two patients, identified among 350 to 400 unique sequences. More unique KLL-specific clonotypes in tumors (roughly 5-120 vs 0-3) was associated with a significant MCC-specific survival advantage (P = 0.0051). Significantly improved MCC-specific survival was associated with a higher intratumoral fraction of KLL-specific T cells (roughly 1.8-18% versus roughly 0-0.15%). The study examined just one viral epitope, so T cells targeting other Merkel cell polyomavirus epitopes were not captured. The small sample size of the study (n of about 13 patients) is recognized as a limitation.

All patients' tumors stained robustly positive for Merkel cell polyomavirus Large T antigen by immunohistochemistry. Twelve Merkel cell carcinoma patients with robust KLL-tetramer+ populations, above 0.04% of CD8+ T cells, in blood and/or cultured TIL were included. Every patient was Caucasian, and patient ages had a median of roughly 65 years and ranged from 50 to 77 years. Lymph node tumors were analyzed for patients with unknown primaries who presented with nodal disease, or when insufficient primary tissue was available. The library was obtained by the immunoSEQ multiplex PCR assay. Genomic DNA extraction, TRB sequencing and normalization were carried out by Adaptive Biotechnologies (Seattle, WA). As for the authors' bioinformatics: Clonality was computed as one minus Shannon entropy of productive TRB sequences normalized by log2 of unique productive sequences. To identify KLL-specific clonotypes in tumors, TCRbeta CDR3 amino acid sequences were matched against the sequences from the tetramer-sorted sample of each patient. TCRdb stores this immuneACCESS table with in-frame sequences only. Part of the clones is absent; in the studies checked, under half of the shortfall reflects unresolved V genes, and no reason is known for the rest. Clone size and V and J calls were adopted from that table, with D and trimming inferred from the DNA. The sample profile shows about 25,000 clones; 70% to 90% of them were found once. Around 2.5% of the sample is in the top ten clones.

Concerning this clone itself: The antigen it recognizes is unknown. Base qualities are not recorded, but no much larger clone differs from it by a single base.

V and J are trimmed by 2 bases and 1 base, and the gene matches miss 3 bases of the junction. From the cysteine through the phenylalanine, the CDR3 covers 14 amino acids. Kept here is only the CDR3 DNA, which spans 42 bases and is read in frame from base 1. Reading the germline V gene gives CDR1 SGDLS and CDR2 YYNGEE. This sequence uses TRBV9 and TRBJ2-7; 7 bases in between match TRBD1. Sequenced: lymph node tissue. The receptor was isolated from a man aged 45-60 years with Merkel cell carcinoma. Here the CDR3 is given as CASSVDRVSYEQYF. The DNA sequence reads TGTGCCAGCAGCGTTGACAGGGTTTCCTACGAGCAGTACTTC.